Listed below are T cell receptor beta chains from one sample, sequenced in a study of blood T cell repertoires in COVID-19. Repertoires were generated with immunoSEQ multiplex PCR, while TCRdb's copy carries only in-frame clones and drops some. The repertoire holds around 100,000 clones, with roughly 88% as singletons. The sequencing input was peripheral blood. The receptors come from a woman aged 60 to 75 with acute or convalescent COVID-19. CDR3s include the opening cysteine and the closing phenylalanine or tryptophan. The D gene is left open where the match is weak.

CATSGRGPERDEQFF	TRBD2	TRBV15	TRBJ2-1
CASSAGTGSNEQFF	TRBD1	TRBV7-3	TRBJ2-1
CASSLGGTADTQYF	.	TRBV27	TRBJ2-3
CSAKREKLFF	.	TRBV20-1	TRBJ1-4
CASSPRALSPLHF	.	TRBV6-5	TRBJ1-6
CAPRRREAPPNSGANVLTF	.	TRBV10-3	TRBJ2-6
CATSDPGDRAGREQYF	TRBD1	TRBV24-1	TRBJ2-7
CASSLGLLNEQFF	.	TRBV5-8	TRBJ2-1
CASSLGQENTEAFF	.	TRBV28	TRBJ1-1
CASSKRQGSNYGYTF	TRBD1	TRBV6-5	TRBJ1-2
CAISEGRGRQTEAFF	.	TRBV10-3	TRBJ1-1
CASSKSGLAGLAVNNEQFF	TRBD2	TRBV7-3	TRBJ2-1
CASSYWSSSTGELFF	.	TRBV6-6	TRBJ2-2
CASSLGTIDEQYF	.	TRBV5-1	TRBJ2-7
CASKGQAVEAFF	TRBD1	TRBV19	TRBJ1-1
CASSSGSTDTQYF	.	TRBV7-3	TRBJ2-3
CASSLGDRGYGYTF	TRBD1	TRBV13	TRBJ1-2
CSASPTSGLEQYF	TRBD2	TRBV20-1	TRBJ2-7
CASSLGGIQETQYF	.	TRBV5-5	TRBJ2-5
CASSPDIGSNQPQHF	.	TRBV28	TRBJ1-5
CASSLGASAGTDTQYF	.	TRBV5-1	TRBJ2-3
CASSPPSVSYEQYF	.	TRBV18	TRBJ2-7
CASRQTSGNTQYF	TRBD2	TRBV19	TRBJ2-5
CASSIMRPGELFF	.	TRBV19	TRBJ2-2